This T cell receptor beta chain is from a study of cytomegalovirus exposure and HLA in healthy donors. The PCR ran on 60 Vbeta and 13 Jbeta primers. The method was immunoSEQ multiplex PCR; TCRdb's version includes in-frame clones alone and lacks a portion of them. In the table there are some 120,000 clones, roughly 8.6% of which are singletons. Concerning this clone: The antigen is unknown.

Germline V lookup: CDR1 SGHRS, CDR2 YFSETQ. The CDR3 sequence is 14 residues long. Unmatched junction bases numbered 6, after V lost 3 bases and J lost 5 bases. Overall study findings and caveats: In a later analysis, specific HLA alleles were associated with 15,000 to 20,000 TCR beta sequences at a 0.05 false discovery rate.

The TCR sequence derives from a woman aged 40-49 years in good health and CMV-seropositive. The sequenced material came from PBMCs. V is TRBV5-1 and J is TRBJ1-1; 8 nucleotides agree with TRBD1. Here the CDR3 DNA reads TGCGCCAGCAGCTCGCAGGGGGCGGGTACTGAAGCTTTCTTT. It specifies CASSSQGAGTEAFF.